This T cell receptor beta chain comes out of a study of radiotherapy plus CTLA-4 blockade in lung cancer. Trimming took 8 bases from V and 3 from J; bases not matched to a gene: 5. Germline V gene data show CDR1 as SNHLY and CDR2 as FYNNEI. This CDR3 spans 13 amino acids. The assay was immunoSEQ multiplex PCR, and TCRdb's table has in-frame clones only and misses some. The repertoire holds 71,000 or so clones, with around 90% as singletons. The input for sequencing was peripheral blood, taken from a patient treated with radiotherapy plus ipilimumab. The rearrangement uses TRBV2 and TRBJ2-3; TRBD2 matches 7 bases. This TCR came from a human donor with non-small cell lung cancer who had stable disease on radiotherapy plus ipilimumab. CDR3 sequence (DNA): TGTGCCAGCGGGCGGGAGATAACAGATACGCAGTATTTT. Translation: CASGREITDTQYF.